One sample yielded the 25 T cell receptor beta chains listed below, sequenced in a study of blood T cell repertoires in COVID-19. Here immunoSEQ multiplex PCR was the method, and the copy in TCRdb shows in-frame clones only, minus some. Altogether under 200,000 clones are present, about 88% being singletons, with the ten largest covering about 22%. Material: PBMCs or T cells enriched from blood (not recorded which). These receptors all stem from a woman aged 40-49 years in a cohort exposed to, infected with or recovered from COVID-19 (not recorded which).

The J gene is TRBJ1-2, the V gene TRBV23-1; 10 bases match TRBD1. TRBV23-1 has ORF status, its function being uncertain. The V gene end was trimmed by 0 bases and the J gene end by 4 bases; junction bases not matched to a gene: 2. CDR3 length: 15 residues. The CDR3 loop reads CASSQSDRGTYGYTF. In DNA form, the CDR3 reads TGCGCCAGCAGTCAATCGGACAGGGGGACCTATGGCTACACCTTC.

The gene calls are TRBV5-6 and TRBJ2-1; possible D gene TRBD1, 5 bases. The V gene lost 2 bases and the J gene lost 7 bases, with 10 bases spanning the gap. Germline V gene sequence: CDR1 SGHDT, CDR2 YYEEEE. The CDR3 loop spans 13 amino acids. The DNA for the CDR3 is TGTGCCAGCAGCTTAGGGGCAAAAAATGAGCAGTTCTTC. It encodes CASSLGAKNEQFF.

This chain joins TRBV19 and TRBJ2-1; weak D call: TRBD2 (6 bases). The CDR3 runs 15 residues. Between the trimmed V and J ends, which lost 3 bases and 1 base, there was a span of 10 bases. The germline V gene encodes CDR1 LNHDA and CDR2 SQIVND (reference sequence). DNA for the CDR3: TGTGCCAGTAGTATGGTAGCGGCTTCCTACAATGAGCAGTTCTTC. Protein sequence: CASSMVAASYNEQFF.

J is TRBJ2-7 and V is TRBV3-1 (or the pseudogene TRBV3-2); TRBD2 is a possible D gene (5 bases). The CDR3 has 14 residues. V lost 3 bases and J 4 bases, leaving 13 bases between the germline ends. CDR1 is LGHDT, CDR2 YNNKEL, per germline (reference sequence). The CDR3 DNA follows: TGTGCCAGCAGCCAGGACGGACTTGGTTACGAGCAGTACTTC. Translating gives CASSQDGLGYEQYF.

J is TRBJ2-1 and V is TRBV12-3 or TRBV12-4; 8 nucleotides match TRBD2. CDR3 length: 12 amino acids. Unmatched junction bases numbered 7, after V lost 3 bases and J lost 15 bases. Here the CDR3 reads CASSLRAGAAFF. DNA of the CDR3: TGTGCCAGCAGTTTGCGAGCGGGGGCCGCGTTCTTC.

V is TRBV5-4 and J is TRBJ1-4; possible D gene TRBD1, 6 bases. This CDR3 spans 17 amino acids. The V end was cut by 2 bases, the J end by 7 bases, with 21 bases between. Per the germline V gene, CDR1 is SGHNT and CDR2 is YYREEE (reference sequence). CDR3 in DNA: TGTGCCAGCAGCTTTGTTCCCCTTCGCCAGGGGACTGAAAAACTGTTTTTT. Amino acid sequence: CASSFVPLRQGTEKLFF.

This clone has a single count. The chain uses TRBV4-1 and TRBJ2-1, with TRBD1 matching 11 bases. Unmatched junction bases numbered 3, after V lost 3 bases and J lost 8 bases. Per germline, CDR1 MGHRA and CDR2 YSYEKL. The CDR3 covers 14 residues. CDR3 amino acids: CASSHRTGGYEQFF. CDR3 in DNA: TGCGCCAGCAGCCATCGGACAGGGGGCTATGAGCAGTTCTTC.

This clone was observed once. The J gene is TRBJ2-2, the V gene TRBV5-1; 9 bases map to TRBD1. The CDR3 loop spans 16 amino acids. Germline V gene lookup returns CDR1 SGHRS and CDR2 YFSETQ. V lost 5 bases, J lost 5 bases, and 10 bases stayed unmatched. Here the CDR3 reads CASRPPGQGLTGELFF. CDR3 nucleotide sequence: TGCGCCAGCAGGCCACCGGGACAGGGTTTAACCGGGGAGCTGTTTTTT.

Only one count was recorded for this clone. This chain links TRBV9 with TRBJ2-1, with 14 nucleotides matching TRBD2. Germline V gene lookup returns CDR1 SGDLS and CDR2 YYNGEE. The CDR3 extends over 17 amino acids. V was clipped by 0 bases and J by 1 base; unmatched bases: 0. Here the CDR3 DNA reads TGTGCCAGCAGCGTAGGACTAGCGGGAGGGTCCTACAATGAGCAGTTCTTC. Amino acids: CASSVGLAGGSYNEQFF.

In this sample, this clone turned up once. The V gene is TRBV27, the J gene TRBJ1-5, with 9 nucleotides matching TRBD1. Losses at the gene ends were 3 bases for V and 2 bases for J; bases not matched to a gene: 17. The CDR3 is 20 amino acids. The germline V gene encodes CDR1 MNHEY and CDR2 SMNVEV (reference sequence). The CDR3 region has the DNA TGTGCCAGCAGTTTGTGGGGACCGGTTTGGGGACAGGGTCGCAATCAGCCCCAGCATTTT. Translation gives CASSLWGPVWGQGRNQPQHF.

This chain uses TRBV19 with TRBJ2-1, with 8 bases identical to TRBD1. V dropped 5 bases and J dropped 7; count of bases not matched to a gene: 7. Germline V CDR1 and CDR2: LNHDA, SQIVND (reference sequence). The CDR3 is 14 amino acids. Written as DNA, the CDR3 is TGTGCCAGTAGTGCTTGGACAGGGCTAAATGAGCAGTTCTTC. Its protein product is CASSAWTGLNEQFF.

The chain uses TRBV6-5 and TRBJ2-7; 9 bases align to TRBD1. V lost 2 bases, J lost 3 bases, and 2 bases stayed unmatched. The CDR3 consists of 14 residues. Germline loops: CDR1 MNHEY, CDR2 SVGAGI. In DNA form, the CDR3 reads TGTGCCAGCAGTTACCGGGACAGGGACTACGAGCAGTACTTC. Its translation is CASSYRDRDYEQYF.

The chain links TRBV5-1 to TRBJ2-1; 13 bases fit TRBD2. The length of the CDR3 is 17 residues. CDR1 SGHRS and CDR2 YFSETQ come from the germline V gene. V trimming: 5 bases; J trimming: 3 bases; junction bases outside the gene matches: 8. The CDR3 protein is CASSRTSGSRVYNEQFF. The CDR3 DNA is TGCGCCAGCAGTCGGACTAGCGGGAGCAGGGTCTACAATGAGCAGTTCTTC.

The CDR3 region has the DNA TGTGCCAGCAGAGCCTCGTTTAACCCTAGCGGGGGCGGGGAGACCCAGTACTTC. It yields the protein CASRASFNPSGGGETQYF. This chain uses TRBV2 with TRBJ2-5, with 10 bases identical to TRBD2. Germline assignment: CDR1 SNHLY and CDR2 FYNNEI. This CDR3 has 18 residues. V trimming: 6 bases; J trimming: 5 bases; junction bases outside the gene matches: 18.

This rearrangement joins TRBV7-2 to TRBJ1-1; a weak D match, TRBD1 (5 bases). Germline V gene sequence: CDR1 SGHTA, CDR2 FQGNSA. The CDR3 spans 16 residues. V lost 5 bases and J lost 1, with 17 bases in between. The CDR3 DNA reads TGTGCCAGCAGCCTATACCGCAGGGCCAGGAACACTGAAGCTTTCTTT. Protein product: CASSLYRRARNTEAFF.

This clone has only one observation. This chain links TRBV4-1 with TRBJ2-3, with 10 nucleotides matching TRBD2. Germline CDR1 reads MGHRA; CDR2 reads YSYEKL. CDR3 size: 16 residues. With 0 bases clipped from V and 4 bases from J, the junction kept 4 bases outside the gene matches. The CDR3 nucleotides are TGCGCCAGCAGCCAAGATCAAGGGACTAGCGCAGATACGCAGTATTTT. As protein: CASSQDQGTSADTQYF.

The V and J genes are TRBV29-1 and TRBJ2-1; TRBD2 agrees at 12 bases. J gave up 4 bases and V 6 bases, and 7 bases lay outside the gene matches. Germline loops: CDR1 SQVTM, CDR2 ANQGSEA. The CDR3 contains 15 residues. This chain's CDR3 is CSVVSSGGVYNEQFF. In nucleotides, the CDR3 is TGCAGCGTCGTCTCTAGCGGGGGGGTTTACAATGAGCAGTTCTTC.

The DNA for the CDR3 is TGCGCCAGCAGCTGGACAGGGGTTGGCGGGGAGCTGTTTTTT. Protein sequence: CASSWTGVGGELFF. The V gene is TRBV5-1, the J gene TRBJ2-2; the match to TRBD1 covers 9 bases. The ends lost 3 bases at V and 7 bases at J; junction bases unmatched: 4. Germline V lookup: CDR1 SGHRS, CDR2 YFSETQ. CDR3 length equals 14 residues.

This chain links TRBV10-2 with TRBJ1-5; 10 bases map to TRBD1. The germline CDR1 and CDR2 sequences are WSHSY and SAAADI. Trimming removed 6 bases from V and 5 bases from J; junction bases left unmatched: 4. The CDR3 contains 14 residues. CDR3 bases: TGCGCCAGCAGCGGGGGACAGGGGCATCAGCCCCAGCATTTT. This translates into CASSGGQGHQPQHF.

The rearrangement joins TRBV28 to TRBJ1-5, with D possibly TRBD1 on 5 matching bases. Germline V gene data show CDR1 as MDHEN and CDR2 as SYDVKM. This CDR3 is 15 amino acids long. The germline V and J ends were trimmed by 8 bases and 0 bases, with 14 bases remaining between them. The chain's CDR3 is CASHAVGVSNQPQHF. CDR3 DNA: TGTGCCAGCCACGCAGTAGGGGTTAGCAATCAGCCCCAGCATTTT.

V gene TRBV28 combines with J gene TRBJ2-5; 15 nucleotides line up with TRBD2. J gave up 5 bases and V 5 bases, and 9 bases lay outside the gene matches. This CDR3 region has 17 residues. CDR1 and CDR2 from the germline V gene are MDHEN and SYDVKM. CDR3 in amino acids: CASSLGTSGGRWETQYF. The CDR3 nucleotides are TGTGCCAGCAGTCTTGGGACTAGCGGGGGGCGGTGGGAGACCCAGTACTTC.

The chain links TRBV6-2 or TRBV6-3 to TRBJ1-1, with D possibly matching TRBD1 (6 bases). Germline V lookup: CDR1 MNHEY, CDR2 SVGEGT. V was pared by 5 bases and J by 1 base, with 14 bases between. This CDR3 has 15 amino acids. The chain's CDR3 is CASSPQRTENTEAFF. DNA for the CDR3: TGTGCCAGCAGTCCCCAACGGACAGAGAACACTGAAGCTTTCTTT.

This clone was detected once. The CDR3 region is CASHTEVLGEQYF. The CDR3 DNA follows: TGCGCCAGCCATACCGAGGTGCTAGGCGAGCAGTACTTC. This sequence joins TRBV5-1 and TRBJ2-7; D unclear. V was pared by 7 bases and J by 6 bases, with 17 bases between. The CDR3 is 13 amino acids. Germline V gene lookup returns CDR1 SGHRS and CDR2 YFSETQ.

The chain is built from TRBV11-3 and TRBJ2-1; maybe TRBD1 (6 bases). Trimming left V 5 bases short and J 5 bases short, with 10 bases between. Germline CDR1 is SGHNT and CDR2 is YENEEA. This CDR3 comprises 13 residues. The CDR3 region is CASSRDTNNEQFF. In DNA form, the CDR3 reads TGTGCCAGCAGCAGGGACACCAACAATGAGCAGTTCTTC.

The rearrangement links TRBV5-4 to TRBJ1-6; 9 bases are shared with TRBD1. Trimming took 3 bases from V and 10 from J; bases not matched to a gene: 8. Germline V lookup: CDR1 SGHNT, CDR2 YYREEE (reference sequence). The CDR3 spans 15 residues. CDR3 in DNA: TGTGCCAGCAGCTATGCGACAGGGGGAAGGTCACCCCTCCACTTT. Translated: CASSYATGGRSPLHF.